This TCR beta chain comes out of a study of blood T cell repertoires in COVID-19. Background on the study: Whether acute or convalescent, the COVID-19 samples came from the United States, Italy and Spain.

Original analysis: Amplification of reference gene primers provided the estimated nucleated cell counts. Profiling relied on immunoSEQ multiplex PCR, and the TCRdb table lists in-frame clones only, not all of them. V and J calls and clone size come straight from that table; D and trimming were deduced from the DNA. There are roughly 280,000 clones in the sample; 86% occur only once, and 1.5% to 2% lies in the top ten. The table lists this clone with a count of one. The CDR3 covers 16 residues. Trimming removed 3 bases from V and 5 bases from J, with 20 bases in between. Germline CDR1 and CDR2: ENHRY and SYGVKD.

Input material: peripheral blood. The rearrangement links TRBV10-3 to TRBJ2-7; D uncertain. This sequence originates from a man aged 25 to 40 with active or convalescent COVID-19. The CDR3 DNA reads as TGTGCCATCAGTGACATATTCGGAGAGGCGACCAACGAGCAGTACTTC. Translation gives CAISDIFGEATNEQYF.